Below, 14 T cell receptor beta chains from the same sample are listed, as sequenced in a study of T cell changes during pregnancy in multiple sclerosis. Profiled with immunoSEQ multiplex PCR; TCRdb holds only in-frame clones, not every one. Among some 55,000 clones listed, around nine tenths were seen once. Specimen: peripheral blood from another person, used as feeder cells. The receptors here all came from a human donor whose cells served as feeder cells for cultures in a pregnancy study.

The chain recombines TRBV6-5 with TRBJ2-3; D call uncertain. The CDR3 totals 14 residues. V lost 5 bases to trimming and J lost 4 bases, with 13 bases between them. Germline assignment: CDR1 MNHEY and CDR2 SVGAGI. CDR3 residues: CASSEDGPPDTQYF. The CDR3 DNA reads as TGTGCCAGCAGTGAAGACGGGCCTCCAGATACGCAGTATTTT.

This clone was seen a few times. The chain couples TRBV28 to TRBJ1-2; D call uncertain. Per germline, CDR1 MDHEN and CDR2 SYDVKM. Trimming took off 2 bases at V and 6 bases at J, with 10 bases between the two ends. This CDR3 spans 13 amino acids. This chain's CDR3 is CASSLRRSHGYTF. CDR3 sequence (DNA): TGTGCCAGCAGTTTAAGGAGGTCGCATGGCTACACCTTC.

The rearrangement joins TRBV12-5 to TRBJ2-3; D uncertain. Germline values: CDR1 LGHNT, CDR2 FRNRAP. The CDR3 runs 15 residues. V lost 5 bases and J 4 bases, leaving 16 bases between the germline ends. The CDR3 bases are TGTGCTAGTGGTCCCGTAGCTAGTCAGGCAGATACGCAGTATTTT. This sequence encodes CASGPVASQADTQYF. The full variable domain, completed using reference TRBV12-5 and TRBJ2-3, is DARVTQTPRHKVTEMGQEVTMRCQPILGHNTVFWYRQTMMQGLELLAYFRNRAPLDDSGMPKDRFSAEMPDATLATLKIQPSEPRDSAVYFCASGPVASQADTQYFGPGTRLTVL.

V and J are TRBV30 and TRBJ2-7; 7 bases fit TRBD1. After removal of 4 bases from V and 6 bases from J, the junction contained 3 bases not matched to a gene. Per the germline V gene, CDR1 is GTSNPN and CDR2 is SVGIG (reference sequence). The length of the CDR3 is 11 residues. This CDR3 reads CAWTNRGEQYF. Here the CDR3 DNA reads TGTGCCTGGACCAACAGGGGCGAGCAGTACTTC.

The chain has TRBV6-6 and TRBJ1-3; maybe TRBD1 (5 bases). CDR1 MNHNY and CDR2 SVGAGI come from the germline V gene (reference sequence). V lost 5 bases, J lost 3 bases, and 14 bases lay in between. The CDR3 extends over 15 amino acids. Here the CDR3 reads CASSHSGVGGNTIYF. CDR3 nucleotide sequence: TGTGCCAGCAGTCATTCGGGGGTCGGTGGAAACACCATATATTTT.

Only one count was recorded for this clone. The rearrangement links TRBV10-3 to TRBJ2-5, with a tentative D call TRBD2 (6 bases). The V gene's germline CDR1 is ENHRY and CDR2 SYGVKD. V gave up 4 bases and J gave up 5 bases, with 11 bases separating them. This CDR3 is built from 13 residues. The CDR3 nucleotides read TGTGCCATCAGTGTAGGAGGGGACGAGACCCAGTACTTC. Its translation is CAISVGGDETQYF.

The V call is TRBV7-9, the J call TRBJ2-2, with 9 bases that match TRBD1. The junction had 5 bases not matched to a gene; V was cut back by 5 bases and J by 4 bases. Germline lookup yields CDR1 SEHNR and CDR2 FQNEAQ (reference sequence). This CDR3 spans 15 amino acids. CDR3 residues: CASSAQGAFTGELFF. CDR3 coding DNA: TGTGCCAGCAGCGCACAGGGGGCATTCACCGGGGAGCTGTTTTTT.

The DNA for the CDR3 is TGTGCCAGCTCACCACCGGGGGGTGGCGGCGAGACCCAGTACTTC. Translation: CASSPPGGGGETQYF. This chain connects TRBV18 to TRBJ2-5, with a weak D call TRBD2 (6 bases). CDR1 is KGHSH, CDR2 LQKENI, per germline. The CDR3 runs to 15 residues. V dropped 0 bases and J dropped 5 bases, with 13 bases sitting between them.

V and J are TRBV6-1 and TRBJ1-1; D gene ambiguous. CDR3 length: 12 amino acids. The V and J ends lost 5 bases and 3 bases respectively, with 7 bases between them. CDR1 is MNHNS, CDR2 SASEGT, per germline. The DNA for the CDR3 is TGTGCCAGCAGTAAGGGTCACACTGAAGCTTTCTTT. Its protein product is CASSKGHTEAFF.

The chain joins TRBV2 to TRBJ1-3; D is unclear. Germline V gene sequence: CDR1 SNHLY, CDR2 FYNNEI. CDR3 size: 16 residues. V lost 5 bases and J 0 bases, leaving 14 bases between the germline ends. The CDR3 loop reads CASSQTAQSSGNTIYF. The CDR3 bases are TGTGCCAGCAGTCAAACCGCACAGAGCTCTGGAAACACCATATATTTT.

The chain couples TRBV28 to TRBJ2-1; 12 nucleotides match TRBD2. Germline CDR1 MDHEN, CDR2 SYDVKM. V shed 4 bases, J shed 7 bases, and the junction held 11 bases outside the gene matches. The CDR3 length is 17 residues. The CDR3 loop reads CASSSGMTSGSWNEQFF. Here the CDR3 DNA reads TGTGCCAGCAGTTCGGGGATGACTAGCGGGAGTTGGAATGAGCAGTTCTTC.

This clone has only one observation. V gene TRBV5-4 combines with J gene TRBJ1-2; the D gene is possibly TRBD1 (5 bases). Germline CDR1 reads SGHNT; CDR2 reads YYREEE (reference sequence). Trimming removed 3 bases at V and 2 bases at J, with 17 bases between. The CDR3 has 16 residues. Written as DNA, the CDR3 is TGTGCCAGCAGCTACGATCGGGACGCCCTGAACTATGGCTACACCTTC. This codes for CASSYDRDALNYGYTF.

The gene calls are TRBV6-5 and TRBJ1-1, with 8 positions matching TRBD1. V lost 7 bases, J lost 1 base, and 8 bases stayed unmatched. The CDR3 spans 15 residues. CDR1 is MNHEY and CDR2 is SVGAGI in the germline V gene. The CDR3 region is CASKRQGSANTEAFF. CDR3 nucleotide sequence: TGTGCCAGCAAACGACAGGGGTCGGCGAACACTGAAGCTTTCTTT.

V usage is TRBV7-2 and J usage is TRBJ2-7; no definite D call. This CDR3 is 14 amino acids long. Trimming took off 2 bases at V and 1 base at J, with 9 bases between the two ends. CDR1 SGHTA and CDR2 FQGNSA come from the germline V gene. For the CDR3, the DNA is TGTGCCAGCAGCTTACTGCCCACTTCCTACGAGCAGTACTTC. This sequence encodes CASSLLPTSYEQYF.